The source of this TCR beta chain is a study of Tregs in tolerant kidney transplant recipients. Recipients received nonmyeloablative bone marrow transplants from related graft donors, with transient mixed chimerism. Thawed PBMCs were FACS-sorted into unstimulated CD4+CD25+CD127- regulatory T cells, CD4+CD25- non-regulatory cells, CD4 and CD8 cells. Study findings and constraints: Biological reproducibility was not directly addressed in this study. The most relevant donor-specific Treg TCRbeta repertoire apparently came from expansion with activated donor B cells. Donor-specific Treg expansion exceeded global Treg expansion in tolerant patients, suggesting antigen drive.

Data came from immunoSEQ multiplex PCR; TCRdb stores just in-frame clones and leaves some out. This table has 50,000 or so clones, around 90% appearing once. V trimming: 0 bases; J trimming: 5 bases; junction bases outside the gene matches: 9. The germline gives CDR1 SGHVS, CDR2 FQNEAQ. The CDR3 spans 17 residues. Points on this clone: Its matching antigen is unknown.

The sequenced sample was CD8+ T cells from blood (PBMCs), obtained 24 months after the transplant. V usage is TRBV7-8 and J usage is TRBJ2-5; 10 bases map to TRBD2. This TCR was sampled from a human patient who received a combined kidney and bone marrow transplant. Some of these T cells may belong to the graft donor. The CDR3 loop reads CASSLALAGEVRETQYF. The DNA of the CDR3 is TGTGCCAGCAGCTTAGCCCTAGCGGGAGAGGTTCGGGAGACCCAGTACTTC. The full variable domain, its missing parts supplied by reference TRBV7-8 and TRBJ2-5, is GAGVSQSPRYKVAKRGQDVALRCDPISGHVSLFWYQQALGQGPEFLTYFQNEAQLDKSGLPSDRFFAERPEGSVSTLKIQRTQQEDSAVYLCASSLALAGEVRETQYFGPGTRLLVL.